Presented here are 8 T cell receptor beta chains from one specimen sequenced in a study of T cells in Graves' hyperthyroidism and ophthalmopathy (dated 2019 in TCRdb). Receptor libraries were prepared by multiplex PCR. Data came from an Illumina HiSeq 2000. The TCR beta CDR3 regions were amplified from the RNA transcripts. A first-round RT-PCR of the TCR CDR3 used the HTBI primer set with the Qiagen OneStep RT-PCR kit. The public reads were run again by TCRdb, first through fastp at Q25 and then through MiXCR, and only productive beta chains were kept. Rows matching on CDR3 protein sequence are summarized as one entry with the most common DNA and genes. The sample has roughly 600,000 distinct CDR3 sequences on record, roughly 15% of them singletons. The ten largest clonotypes hold around 12% of the sample. Sequences were obtained from blood. The receptors derive from a woman between 50 and 59 years old with Graves' ophthalmopathy.

In this sample, this clonotype turned up many times. CDR3 nucleotide sequence: TGTGCCAGCACCCGACAGGGAGGGAGCACAGATACGCAGTATTTT. Translating gives CASTRQGGSTDTQYF. The chain recombines TRBV18 with TRBJ2-3; D tentatively reads TRBD1 or TRBD2 (7 bases each). Trimming removed 8 bases at V and 0 bases at J, with 15 bases between. Looked up from germline, CDR1 is KGHSH and CDR2 is LQKENI. CDR3 length: 15 residues.

The count of this clonotype is one. Since no conserved phenylalanine or tryptophan closes the CDR3, a read error is the likely cause. The chain combines TRBV4-3 with TRBJ2-5; D remains unclear. Germline V gives CDR1 LGHNA, CDR2 YSLEER. The V gene lost 0 bases and the J gene lost 2 bases, with 7 bases spanning the gap. This CDR3 contains 14 residues. The CDR3 region has the DNA TGCGCCAGCAGCCAAGAGACCACACAAGAGACCCAGTACTCC. This encodes CASSQETTQETQYS.

This clonotype was counted ten times or more. V and J are TRBV5-5 and TRBJ2-6, with TRBD1 matching over 9 bases. Germline lookup yields CDR1 SGHKS and CDR2 YYEKEE (reference sequence). Trimming cost V 4 bases and J 2 bases; bases outside gene matches: 10. CDR3 length: 18 amino acids. The chain's CDR3 is CASSPGMRQGAGANVLTF. The CDR3 coding sequence is TGTGCCAGCAGCCCGGGGATGAGACAGGGGGCTGGGGCCAACGTCCTGACTTTC.

This clonotype was picked up many times. This chain connects TRBV28 to TRBJ1-2, with D hard to call. This CDR3 is 13 amino acids long. Germline V CDR1 and CDR2: MDHEN, SYDVKM. Trimming removed 7 bases from V and 4 bases from J, with 13 bases in between. CDR3 sequence reads: CASTLPGGYGYTF. The DNA of the CDR3 is TGTGCCAGCACCTTGCCCGGCGGCTATGGCTACACCTTC.

Ten or more counts support this clonotype. This sequence joins TRBV27 and TRBJ2-7; a weak D match, TRBD1 (6 bases). V dropped 2 bases and J dropped 6 bases, with 11 bases sitting between them. This CDR3 contains 13 residues. The germline CDR1 and CDR2 sequences are MNHEY and SMNVEV (reference sequence). The CDR3 protein is CASSLTGLGEQYF. In nucleotides, the CDR3 is TGTGCCAGCAGTTTAACAGGGCTCGGCGAGCAGTACTTC.

This clonotype was recorded a few times. The chain employs TRBV27 and TRBJ2-1; TRBD2 might be the D (7 bases). Germline CDR1 MNHEY, CDR2 SMNVEV (reference sequence). Trimming cost V 4 bases and J 7 bases, with 17 bases left between them. The length of the CDR3 is 15 residues. CDR3 loop: CASSYRGAYGNEQFF. In DNA, the CDR3 is TGTGCCAGCAGTTATCGGGGGGCGTACGGAAATGAGCAGTTCTTC.

This clonotype was detected ten times or more. V and J are TRBV5-1 and TRBJ2-5, with a possible D match to TRBD1 (6 bases). This CDR3 spans 13 amino acids. In germline, CDR1 is SGHRS, CDR2 YFSETQ. Trimming pared 2 bases from V and 3 bases from J, leaving 8 bases between. CDR3 nucleotide sequence: TGCGCCAGCAGCTTTGGACAGAAAGAGACCCAGTACTTC. Amino acid sequence: CASSFGQKETQYF.

This clonotype was observed at least ten times. The chain is built from TRBV5-1 and TRBJ2-3, with TRBD1 matching over 8 bases. CDR3 length: 14 amino acids. Trimming took 3 bases from V and 4 from J; bases not matched to a gene: 4. The germline CDR1 and CDR2 sequences are SGHRS and YFSETQ. Written as DNA, the CDR3 is TGCGCCAGCAGCTCGACAGGGGAACCAGATACGCAGTATTTT. It yields the protein CASSSTGEPDTQYF.